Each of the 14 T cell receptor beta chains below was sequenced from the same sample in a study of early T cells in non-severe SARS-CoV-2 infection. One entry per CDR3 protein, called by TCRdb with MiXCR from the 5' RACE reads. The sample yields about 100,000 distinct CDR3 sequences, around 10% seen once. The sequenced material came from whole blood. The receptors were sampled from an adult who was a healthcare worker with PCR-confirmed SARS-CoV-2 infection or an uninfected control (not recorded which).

The CDR3 here is CASSHHTEAFF. The CDR3 nucleotides read TGTGCCAGCAGCCATCACACTGAAGCTTTCTTT. The genes are TRBV3-1 and TRBJ1-1; D ambiguous. The CDR3 loop spans 11 amino acids. CDR1 LGHDT and CDR2 YNNKEL come from the germline V gene (reference sequence). The germline V and J ends were trimmed by 3 bases and 3 bases, with 2 bases remaining between them.

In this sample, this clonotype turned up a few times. CDR3 nucleotides: TGTGCCAGCAGCTTCAGGGGCGGGTTAAATGAAAAACTGTTTTTT. Its translation is CASSFRGGLNEKLFF. The chain is built from TRBV7-9 and TRBJ1-4, with D possibly TRBD1 on 6 matching bases. The V gene lost 3 bases and the J gene lost 5 bases, with 13 bases spanning the gap. From germline, CDR1 is SEHNR and CDR2 FQNEAQ (reference sequence). This CDR3 comprises 15 residues.

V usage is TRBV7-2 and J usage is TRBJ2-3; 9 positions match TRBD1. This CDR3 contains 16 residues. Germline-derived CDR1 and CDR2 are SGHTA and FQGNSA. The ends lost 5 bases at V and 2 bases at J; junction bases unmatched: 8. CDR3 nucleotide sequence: TGTGCCAGCAGCCTCAGGGACAGGGTGCACACAGATACGCAGTATTTT. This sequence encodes CASSLRDRVHTDTQYF.

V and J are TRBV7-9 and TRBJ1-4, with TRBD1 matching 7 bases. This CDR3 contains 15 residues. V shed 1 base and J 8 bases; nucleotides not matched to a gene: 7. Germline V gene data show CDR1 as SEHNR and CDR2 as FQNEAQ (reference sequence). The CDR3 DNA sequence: TGTGCCAGCAGCTTAGGAAGACAGGGAGGAGAAAAACTGTTTTTT. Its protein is CASSLGRQGGEKLFF. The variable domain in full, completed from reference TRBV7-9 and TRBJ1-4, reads DTGVSQNPRHKITKRGQNVTFRCDPISEHNRLYWYRQTLGQGPEFLTYFQNEAQLEKSRLLSDRFSAERPKGSFSTLEIQRTEQGDSAMYLCASSLGRQGGEKLFFGSGTQLSVL.

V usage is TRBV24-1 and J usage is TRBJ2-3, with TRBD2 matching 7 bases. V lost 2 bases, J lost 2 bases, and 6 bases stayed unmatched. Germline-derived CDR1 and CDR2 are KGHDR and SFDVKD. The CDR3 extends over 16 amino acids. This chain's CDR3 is CATSDWRAGLTDTQYF. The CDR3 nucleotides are TGTGCCACCAGTGATTGGAGAGCGGGACTCACAGATACGCAGTATTTT.

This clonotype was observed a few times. In DNA form, the CDR3 reads TGTGCCAGCCACGCGGGATGGACTGAAGCTTTCTTT. This codes for CASHAGWTEAFF. The chain has TRBV12-3 or TRBV12-4 and TRBJ1-1; D is unresolved. The CDR3 is 12 residues long. Trimming pared 8 bases from V and 5 bases from J, leaving 12 bases between.

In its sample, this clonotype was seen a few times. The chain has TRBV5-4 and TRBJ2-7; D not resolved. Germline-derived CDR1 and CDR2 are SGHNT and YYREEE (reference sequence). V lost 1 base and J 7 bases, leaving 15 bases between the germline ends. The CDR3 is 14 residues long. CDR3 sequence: CASSLSTGNYEQYF. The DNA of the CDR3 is TGTGCCAGCAGCTTGTCGACTGGAAACTATGAGCAGTACTTC. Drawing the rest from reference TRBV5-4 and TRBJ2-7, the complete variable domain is ETGVTQSPTHLIKTRGQQVTLRCSSQSGHNTVSWYQQALGQGPQFIFQYYREEENGRGNFPPRFSGLQFPNYSSELNVNALELDDSALYLCASSLSTGNYEQYFGPGTRLTVT.

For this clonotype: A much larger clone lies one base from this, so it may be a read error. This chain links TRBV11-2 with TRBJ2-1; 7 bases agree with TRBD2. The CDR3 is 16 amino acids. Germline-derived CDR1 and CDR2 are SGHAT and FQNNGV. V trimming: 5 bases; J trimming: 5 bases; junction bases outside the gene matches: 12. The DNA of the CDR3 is TGTGCCAGCAGCCCGGCCACGGGGGGATCCCACAATGAGCAGTTCTTC. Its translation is CASSPATGGSHNEQFF.

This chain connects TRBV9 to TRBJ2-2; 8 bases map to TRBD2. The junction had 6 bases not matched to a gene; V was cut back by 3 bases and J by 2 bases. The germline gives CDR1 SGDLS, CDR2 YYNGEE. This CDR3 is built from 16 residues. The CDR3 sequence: CASSAETSANTGELFF. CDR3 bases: TGTGCCAGCAGCGCAGAGACTAGCGCCAACACCGGGGAGCTGTTTTTT. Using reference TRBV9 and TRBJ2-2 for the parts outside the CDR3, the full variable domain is DSGVTQTPKHLITATGQRVTLRCSPRSGDLSVYWYQQSLDQGLQFLIQYYNGEERAKGNILERFSAQQFPDLHSELNLSSLELGDSALYFCASSAETSANTGELFFGEGSRLTVL.

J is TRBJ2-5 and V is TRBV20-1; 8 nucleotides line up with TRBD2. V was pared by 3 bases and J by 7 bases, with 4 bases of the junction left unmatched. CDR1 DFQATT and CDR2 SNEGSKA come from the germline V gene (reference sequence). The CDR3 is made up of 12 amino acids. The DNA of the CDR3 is TGCAGTGCTAGCGGGAGGGCGGCGACCCAGTACTTC. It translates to CSASGRAATQYF.

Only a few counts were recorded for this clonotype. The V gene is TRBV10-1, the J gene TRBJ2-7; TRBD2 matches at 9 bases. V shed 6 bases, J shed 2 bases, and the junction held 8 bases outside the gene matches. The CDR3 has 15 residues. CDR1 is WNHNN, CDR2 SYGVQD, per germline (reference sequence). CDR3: CASSAGTSRPYEQYF. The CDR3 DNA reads TGCGCCAGCAGCGCCGGGACTAGCCGACCCTACGAGCAGTACTTC.

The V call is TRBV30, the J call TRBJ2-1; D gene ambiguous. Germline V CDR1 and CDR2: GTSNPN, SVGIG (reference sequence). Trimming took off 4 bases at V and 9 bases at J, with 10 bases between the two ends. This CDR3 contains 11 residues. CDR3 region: CAWIRRGEQFF. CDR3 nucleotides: TGTGCCTGGATACGACGCGGTGAGCAGTTCTTC.

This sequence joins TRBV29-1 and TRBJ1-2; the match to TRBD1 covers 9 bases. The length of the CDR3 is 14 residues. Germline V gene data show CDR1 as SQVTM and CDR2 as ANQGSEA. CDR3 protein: CSATGGANNYGYTF. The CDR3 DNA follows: TGCAGTGCTACAGGGGGCGCAAATAACTATGGCTACACCTTC.

CDR3 sequence (DNA): TGTGCCAGCAGCCAAGATCTAGGATTTCCTAATGAGCAGTTCTTC. Amino acids: CASSQDLGFPNEQFF. This chain connects TRBV3-1 to TRBJ2-1; D gene ambiguous. Germline-derived CDR1 and CDR2 are LGHDT and YNNKEL (reference sequence). V was clipped by 0 bases and J by 7 bases, with 13 bases between them. The CDR3 totals 15 residues.